These 22 T cell receptor beta chains were sequenced from one sample in a study of blood T cells in healthy people across ages. A second roughly 6 to 11 cycle PCR used barcoded and J-beta primers. TCRdb re-analysed the 5' RACE reads in MiXCR, keeping a single row per CDR3 protein. The sample lists around 900,000 distinct CDR3 sequences; around 54% were seen once. The specimen was blood. Receptors originate from a woman in her sixties in good health.

The sample holds one count of this clonotype. A read error is possible here, since a much larger clone lies one base away. The J gene is TRBJ2-4, the V gene TRBV4-1, with D unresolved. The germline CDR1 and CDR2 sequences are MGHRA and YSYEKL. The CDR3 loop spans 13 amino acids. V lost 2 bases and J lost 13, with 15 bases in between. The CDR3 here is CASSQPGTYGQYF. The CDR3 coding sequence is TGCGCCAGCAGCCAACCAGGAACTTACGGGCAGTACTTC.

This rearrangement joins TRBV4-2 to TRBJ2-5, with 9 bases matching TRBD2. TRBJ2-7 matches the DNA end more closely, so the J call is doubtful. Germline CDR1 reads LGHNA; CDR2 reads YNFKEQ. The CDR3 contains 17 residues. DNA for the CDR3: TGTGCCAGCAGCCAAGGGGTAGCGGGAGTGCGGTCGGACGAGCAGTACTTC. Protein: CASSQGVAGVRSDEQYF.

This clonotype was observed at least ten times. The rearrangement uses TRBV29-1 and TRBJ2-7; 10 nucleotides agree with TRBD2. CDR3 length: 14 residues. Unmatched junction bases numbered 5, after V lost 4 bases and J lost 2 bases. Looked up from germline, CDR1 is SQVTM and CDR2 is ANQGSEA. This CDR3 reads CSVVSLAGAYEQYF. The DNA of the CDR3 is TGCAGCGTTGTGAGTCTAGCGGGGGCCTACGAGCAGTACTTC.

The chain carries TRBV11-1 and TRBJ2-3; 10 bases are shared with TRBD1. The CDR3 has 15 amino acids. Trimming cost V 8 bases and J 2 bases; bases outside gene matches: 7. From germline, CDR1 is SGHAT and CDR2 FQDESV (reference sequence). CDR3 sequence reads: CASESGQGFTDTQYF. The CDR3 DNA follows: TGTGCCAGCGAATCGGGACAGGGGTTCACAGATACGCAGTATTTT. The full variable domain, completed using reference TRBV11-1 and TRBJ2-3, is EAEVAQSPRYKITEKSQAVAFWCDPISGHATLYWYRQILGQGPELLVQFQDESVVDDSQLPKDRFSAERLKGVDSTLKIQPAELGDSAMYLCASESGQGFTDTQYFGPGTRLTVL.

V usage is TRBV6-1 and J usage is TRBJ2-5; 7 bases are shared with TRBD1. The CDR3 sequence is 16 residues long. Germline V lookup: CDR1 MNHNS, CDR2 SASEGT. V trimming: 1 base; J trimming: 2 bases; junction bases outside the gene matches: 7. In DNA form, the CDR3 reads TGTGCCAGCAGTGAAGGTCCCGGGACAGTTCAAGAGACCCAGTACTTC. Translation: CASSEGPGTVQETQYF.

The chain is built from TRBV2 and TRBJ2-1; TRBD1 aligns across 7 bases. The V and J ends lost 11 bases and 0 bases, in that order; junction bases with no gene match: 4. The germline CDR1 and CDR2 sequences are SNHLY and FYNNEI. The CDR3 is 13 amino acids. The CDR3 is CAGSGGSYNEQFF. The CDR3 DNA follows: TGTGCCGGATCAGGGGGCTCCTACAATGAGCAGTTCTTC.

The chain is built from TRBV29-1 and TRBJ2-3; 8 bases match TRBD1. The CDR3 is 16 amino acids. V was pared by 4 bases and J by 3 bases, with 12 bases of the junction left unmatched. Germline CDR1 and CDR2: SQVTM and ANQGSEA. CDR3 sequence reads: CSVGAMVGQATDTQYF. CDR3 in DNA: TGCAGCGTTGGGGCGATGGTGGGACAGGCTACAGATACGCAGTATTTT.

In this sample, this clonotype turned up a few times. The chain has TRBV20-1 and TRBJ2-7; 8 bases line up with TRBD1. CDR1 and CDR2 from the germline V gene are DFQATT and SNEGSKA (reference sequence). Trimming cost V 7 bases and J 3 bases; bases outside gene matches: 8. There are 13 residues in the CDR3. Here the CDR3 reads CSGGQGQVYEQYF. Here the CDR3 DNA reads TGCAGTGGCGGGCAGGGACAGGTCTACGAGCAGTACTTC.

The CDR3 loop reads CASSVTGSRETQYF. CDR3 nucleotides: TGCGCCAGCAGCGTGACAGGGTCACGGGAGACCCAGTACTTC. The V and J genes are TRBV5-1 and TRBJ2-5, with TRBD1 identical over 7 bases. The CDR3 has 14 residues. Germline V gene data show CDR1 as SGHRS and CDR2 as YFSETQ. The ends lost 4 bases at V and 5 bases at J; junction bases unmatched: 8.

The chain is built from TRBV7-9 and TRBJ2-1; 7 bases map to TRBD1. Germline CDR1 SEHNR, CDR2 FQNEAQ (reference sequence). V lost 5 bases to trimming and J lost 0 bases; unmatched junction nucleotides: 4. This CDR3 is built from 15 residues. The CDR3 sequence: CASSGDSLSYNEQFF. The CDR3 bases are TGTGCCAGCAGCGGGGACAGCCTCTCCTACAATGAGCAGTTCTTC.

This clonotype has just a few counts. The chain uses TRBV28 and TRBJ1-1; D uncertain. Between the trimmed V and J ends, which lost 2 bases and 1 base, there was a span of 8 bases. This CDR3 is 14 amino acids long. Germline V gives CDR1 MDHEN, CDR2 SYDVKM. In DNA form, the CDR3 reads TGTGCCAGCAGTTTAGAGAGGGAGAACACTGAAGCTTTCTTT. This encodes CASSLERENTEAFF.

There are a few counts of this clonotype. The chain has TRBV7-2 and TRBJ2-3, with 7 positions matching TRBD1. The CDR3 runs 15 residues. Germline V gene data show CDR1 as SGHTA and CDR2 as FQGNSA. J was trimmed by 5 bases and V by 2 bases; bases with no gene match: 7. The chain's CDR3 is CASSLTSTGVDTQYF. The CDR3 region has the DNA TGTGCCAGCAGCTTAACAAGCACAGGGGTAGATACGCAGTATTTT. Full variable domain (missing parts from reference TRBV7-2 and TRBJ2-3): GAGVSQSPSNKVTEKGKDVELRCDPISGHTALYWYRQSLGQGLEFLIYFQGNSAPDKSGLPSDRFSAERTGGSVSTLTIQRTQQEDSAVYLCASSLTSTGVDTQYFGPGTRLTVL.

This chain uses TRBV3-1 with TRBJ2-5, with 8 positions matching TRBD2. This CDR3 contains 17 residues. From germline, CDR1 is LGHDT and CDR2 YNNKEL (reference sequence). The junction had 10 bases not matched to a gene; V was cut back by 4 bases and J by 0 bases. For the CDR3, the DNA is TGTGCCAGCAGCCGGCTTACTAGCGGATCGTACCAAGAGACCCAGTACTTC. Its translation: CASSRLTSGSYQETQYF.

This chain uses TRBV11-1 with TRBJ2-7; weak D call: TRBD1 (8 bases). Judging by the DNA end, TRBJ2-5 fits better; the J call may be wrong. The germline gives CDR1 SGHAT, CDR2 FQDESV (reference sequence). CDR3 length: 15 residues. CDR3 sequence: CASSSFDRGLKTQYF. Written as DNA, the CDR3 is TGTGCCAGCAGCTCATTCGACAGGGGACTAAAGACCCAGTACTTC.

A few counts support this clonotype. The V call is TRBV12-3 or TRBV12-4, the J call TRBJ2-7, with 14 bases identical to TRBD2. J lost 3 bases, V lost 5 bases, and 6 bases had no gene match. CDR3 size: 16 residues. CDR3 protein: CASSTGLAGGLYEQYF. The CDR3 coding sequence is TGTGCCAGCAGTACCGGACTAGCGGGAGGTCTCTACGAGCAGTACTTC.

This clonotype has a count of ten or more. The rearrangement joins TRBV27 to TRBJ2-7, with D possibly being TRBD1 (8 bases). With 6 bases removed from V and 2 bases from J, the gap between germline ends came to 17 bases. There are 15 residues in the CDR3. CDR1 and CDR2 (germline): MNHEY, SMNVEV (reference sequence). CDR3 DNA: TGTGCCAGCAGAACCACAGGGGGGGGCACCTACGAGCAGTACTTC. Protein sequence: CASRTTGGGTYEQYF.

The V and J genes are TRBV25-1 and TRBJ2-1, with D possibly matching TRBD2 (5 bases). V gave up 5 bases and J gave up 6 bases, with 11 bases separating them. Germline V lookup: CDR1 MGHDK, CDR2 SYGVNS. The CDR3 runs 13 residues. This chain's CDR3 is CASSRGYGNEQFF. CDR3 DNA sequence: TGTGCCAGCAGTCGCGGGTATGGCAATGAGCAGTTCTTC.

This clonotype was counted only a few times. The chain links TRBV7-9 to TRBJ1-6, with 9 bases matching TRBD1. CDR3 length: 13 residues. Germline V lookup: CDR1 SEHNR, CDR2 FQNEAQ (reference sequence). V was clipped by 7 bases and J by 7 bases; unmatched bases: 2. CDR3 in amino acids: CASTGTGNSPLHF. The CDR3 DNA is TGTGCCAGCACCGGGACAGGGAATTCACCCCTCCACTTT.

The chain joins TRBV5-6 to TRBJ2-1; 7 bases line up with TRBD1. CDR1 and CDR2 (germline): SGHDT, YYEEEE. This CDR3 has 13 residues. With V trimmed by 5 bases and J by 4 bases, 3 bases remained unmatched. Here the CDR3 reads CASRPGQYNEQFF. DNA of the CDR3: TGTGCCAGCAGACCGGGACAGTACAATGAGCAGTTCTTC.

This clonotype appeared a few times. This sequence joins TRBV7-9 and TRBJ1-6; D uncertain. Germline-derived CDR1 and CDR2 are SEHNR and FQNEAQ (reference sequence). The germline V and J ends were trimmed by 4 bases and 6 bases, with 10 bases remaining between them. There are 14 residues in the CDR3. The CDR3 here is CASSSDPANSPLHF. The CDR3 DNA sequence: TGTGCCAGCAGCTCGGACCCGGCTAATTCACCCCTCCACTTT.

The chain recombines TRBV11-1 with TRBJ2-5, with D hard to call. The tail of the sequence fits TRBJ2-7 better, so the J call may be wrong. CDR3 size: 17 residues. In germline, CDR1 is SGHAT, CDR2 FQDESV (reference sequence). CDR3 in amino acids: CASSLGVDSRKPYEQYF. The CDR3 DNA follows: TGTGCCAGCAGCTTAGGAGTCGACTCCCGGAAACCCTACGAGCAGTACTTC.

The gene calls are TRBV5-1 and TRBJ2-1; 9 bases are shared with TRBD2. The CDR3 length is 17 residues. Germline loops: CDR1 SGHRS, CDR2 YFSETQ. Trimming took 3 bases from V and 7 from J; bases not matched to a gene: 14. The CDR3 sequence is CASSSRVAGEAGNEQFF. As DNA, the CDR3 is TGCGCCAGCAGCTCCCGGGTAGCGGGAGAGGCGGGGAATGAGCAGTTCTTC.